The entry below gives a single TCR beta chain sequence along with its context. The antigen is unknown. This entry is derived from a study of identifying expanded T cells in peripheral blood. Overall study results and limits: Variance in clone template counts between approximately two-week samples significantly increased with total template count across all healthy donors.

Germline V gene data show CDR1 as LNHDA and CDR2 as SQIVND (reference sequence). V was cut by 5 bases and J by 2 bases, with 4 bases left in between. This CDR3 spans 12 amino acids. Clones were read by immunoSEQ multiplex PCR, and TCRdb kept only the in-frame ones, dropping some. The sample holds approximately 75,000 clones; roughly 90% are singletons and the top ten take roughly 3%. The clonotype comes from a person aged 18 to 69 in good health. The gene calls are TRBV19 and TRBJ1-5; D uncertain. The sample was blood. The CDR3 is CASSPGNQPQHF. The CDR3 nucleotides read TGTGCCAGTAGTCCCGGCAATCAGCCCCAGCATTTT.